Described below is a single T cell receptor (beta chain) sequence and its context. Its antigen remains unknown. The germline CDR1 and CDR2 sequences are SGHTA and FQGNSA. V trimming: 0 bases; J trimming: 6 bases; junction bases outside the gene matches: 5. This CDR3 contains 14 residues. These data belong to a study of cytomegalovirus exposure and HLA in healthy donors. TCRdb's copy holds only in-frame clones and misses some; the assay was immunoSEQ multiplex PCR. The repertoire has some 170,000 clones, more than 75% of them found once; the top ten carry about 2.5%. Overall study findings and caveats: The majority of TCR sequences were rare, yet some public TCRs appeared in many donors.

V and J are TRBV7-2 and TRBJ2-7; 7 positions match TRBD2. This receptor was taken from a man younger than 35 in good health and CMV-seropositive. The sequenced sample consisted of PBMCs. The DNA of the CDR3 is TGTGCCAGCAGCTTAGCGCGGGACTACAGCGAGCAGTACTTC. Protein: CASSLARDYSEQYF.